This record covers a single T cell receptor (beta chain). An end of the junction differs from the germline gene, which may be a read error. RNA transcripts gave rise to amplified TCR beta CDR3 regions. Researchers ran a first-round RT-PCR on the TCR CDR3 using the HTBI primer set. From the multiplex PCR reads, TCRdb called clonotypes with MiXCR, one entry per CDR3 protein. The sample lists about 130,000 distinct CDR3 sequences, over 20% occurring once. PBMCs were derived from roughly 9.6 ml fresh peripheral blood. The data derive from a study of T cells in Graves' hyperthyroidism and ophthalmopathy. CDR3 length: 14 residues. Per the germline V gene, CDR1 is DFQATT and CDR2 is SNEGSKA (reference sequence).

This receptor was taken from a woman in her 50s with Graves' hyperthyroidism that later progressed to Graves' ophthalmopathy. The genes are TRBV20-1 and TRBJ2-7; D might be TRBD1 (6 bases). The sample consisted of blood. The CDR3, as DNA: TGCAGTGCTCCGAGAGCCGGGGACAACTACGGGCAGTACTTC. Amino acids: CSAPRAGDNYGQYF.